The rows below give T cell receptor beta chains drawn from one sample of a study of T cells after yellow fever vaccination. One entry per CDR3 protein, called by TCRdb with MiXCR from the 5' RACE reads. The sample records some 320,000 distinct CDR3 sequences, about 10% being singletons. The sequences come from CD4+ T cells sorted from PBMCs, collected 45 days after the yellow fever booster vaccination. The source of these receptors is a man younger than 35 who received the YFV17D yellow fever vaccine. The CDR3 runs from the conserved cysteine through the conserved F or W. D genes are given only for firm matches. Rows may omit the clone size; those that give it use once, few, many or a size class.

.,TRBJ1-2,TRBD1,TRBV4-2,TGTGCCAGCAGCCAAGTCCCCGACAGGGGTTATGGCTACACCTTC,CASSQVPDRGYGYTF
.,TRBJ1-2,.,TRBV7-3,TGTGCCAGCAGCCCGTGGCGGGGAGGTGGCTACACCTTC,CASSPWRGGGYTF
.,TRBJ2-3,TRBD2,TRBV12-3/TRBV12-4,TGTGCCAGCGGAACAACTAGCGCAACAGATACGCAGTATTTT,CASGTTSATDTQYF
.,TRBJ2-5,.,TRBV5-1,TGCGCCAGCAGCTTGGGCGGGGATCGAGAGACCCAGTACTTC,CASSLGGDRETQYF
few,TRBJ1-2,.,TRBV29-1,TGCAGCGTTTCCGTCACCTATGGCTACACCTTC,CSVSVTYGYTF
few,TRBJ2-5,.,TRBV7-9,TGTGCCAGCAGCTTACTCGGGGTCCAAGAGACCCAGTACTTC,CASSLLGVQETQYF
.,TRBJ1-5,TRBD1,TRBV6-5,TGTGCCAGCAGTTACAGGGCAGGGGGTCACCGGCCCCAGCATTTT,CASSYRAGGHRPQHF
.,TRBJ2-1,.,TRBV24-1,TGTGCCACCAGTGATTTGGGGGGTTGGGAGCAGTTCTTC,CATSDLGGWEQFF
few,TRBJ2-3,TRBD2,TRBV7-9,TGTGCCAGCAGTCTAGCGGGGGGGCCTGGGAATACGCAGTATTTT,CASSLAGGPGNTQYF
few,TRBJ2-2,.,TRBV10-3,TGTGCCATCAGTGAGTCGAGTCGGGAATGGACCGGGGAGCTGTTTTTT,CAISESSREWTGELFF
many,TRBJ2-1,.,TRBV29-1,TGCAGCGTTGCAGGACGATTTTGGGATGAGCAGTTCTTC,CSVAGRFWDEQFF
few,TRBJ2-7,.,TRBV20-1,TGCAGTGCTAGAGATCAAGGGTTTACCTACGAGCAGTACTTC,CSARDQGFTYEQYF
.,TRBJ1-2,.,TRBV24-1,TGTGCCACCAGTGATTCTACAAGCGGGTATGGCTACACCTTC,CATSDSTSGYGYTF
.,TRBJ2-3,TRBD2,TRBV4-1,TGCGCCAGCAGCCAAGAGGGCCTAGCGGGGGGGCCGGACACAGATACGCAGTATTTT,CASSQEGLAGGPDTDTQYF
.,TRBJ1-5,.,TRBV4-3,TGCGCCAGCAGCCCCGATCCGGGGACTCAGCCCCAGCATTTT,CASSPDPGTQPQHF
many,TRBJ2-7,.,TRBV20-1,TGCAGTGCTAGACCCAGGGAGTACGAGCAGTACTTC,CSARPREYEQYF
few,TRBJ2-7,TRBD1,TRBV5-1,TGCGCCAGCAGCGGACTCGGACAGGGATTCAACGAGCAGTACTTC,CASSGLGQGFNEQYF
few,TRBJ2-3,.,TRBV28,TGTGCCAGCAGCTCCGGGTCGTCAGATACGCAGTATTTT,CASSSGSSDTQYF
.,TRBJ2-3,.,TRBV6-4,TGTGCCAGCAGAAAAGAGGGCACAGATACGCAGTATTTT,CASRKEGTDTQYF
.,TRBJ2-3,.,TRBV5-1,TGCGCCAGCACCCAGCGCGATGCCACAGATACGCAGTATTTT,CASTQRDATDTQYF
.,TRBJ1-3,.,TRBV12-3/TRBV12-4,TGTGCCAGCAGTTTCTCCCTTGGTGGAAACACCATATATTTT,CASSFSLGGNTIYF
few,TRBJ2-2,TRBD2,TRBV9,TGTGCCAGCAGCGTAGGAAGCGGGGGGGCGAACACCGGGGAGCTGTTTTTT,CASSVGSGGANTGELFF
.,TRBJ2-3,.,TRBV5-6,TGTGCCAGCAGCTTGACGGACGGGAACCGAGTAGATACGCAGTATTTT,CASSLTDGNRVDTQYF
many,TRBJ2-7,.,TRBV20-1,TGCAGTGCTAGGGGCCTCACCTACGAGCAGTACTTC,CSARGLTYEQYF
.,TRBJ2-7,.,TRBV12-3/TRBV12-4,TGTGCCAGCAGTGTCCTTGCCTACGAGCAGTACTTC,CASSVLAYEQYF
.,TRBJ1-5,.,TRBV4-3,TGCGCCAGCAGCCAAGATGCTGCAGGGAGAAGACCCCAGCATTTT,CASSQDAAGRRPQHF
few,TRBJ2-2,TRBD1,TRBV12-3/TRBV12-4,TGTGCCAGCAGCTGGACAGGGTACACCGGGGAGCTGTTTTTT,CASSWTGYTGELFF
.,TRBJ1-2,TRBD1,TRBV12-3/TRBV12-4,TGTGCCAGCAGCGGGGACAGGGAAGGCTACACCTTC,CASSGDREGYTF
few,TRBJ2-5,.,TRBV4-2,TGTGCCAGCAGCCAAAACGCAGGGTTTGAGACCCAGTACTTC,CASSQNAGFETQYF
many,TRBJ2-3,TRBD1,TRBV5-1,TGCGCCAGCAGCTTGGCCCCAGGGGGCGAGGGAAGCACAGATACGCAGTATTTT,CASSLAPGGEGSTDTQYF
.,TRBJ2-5,TRBD2,TRBV10-3,TGTGCCATCAGTGATGCCCCGGGGGGACGCCTCCAAGAGACCCTGTACTTC,CAISDAPGGRLQETLYF
many,TRBJ1-5,.,TRBV7-2,TGTGCCAGCAGCCCTATCCGGGGGAGCAATCAGCCCCAGCATTTT,CASSPIRGSNQPQHF
few,TRBJ1-3,.,TRBV4-3,TGCGCCAGCAGCCACCAGGACAGCCGCCCCTCAGGAAACACCATATATTTT,CASSHQDSRPSGNTIYF
few,TRBJ1-2,.,TRBV7-2,TGTGCCAGCAGCCAGGGATACGATGGCTACACCTTC,CASSQGYDGYTF
many,TRBJ1-5,.,TRBV3-1,TGTGCCAGCAGCGATGGACTTGATCAGCCCCAGCATTTT,CASSDGLDQPQHF
.,TRBJ2-2,TRBD2,TRBV5-4,TGTGCCAGCAGCTTGCAAACTAGCGGGAGAACCGGGGAGCTGTTTTTT,CASSLQTSGRTGELFF
.,TRBJ2-1,TRBD1,TRBV7-3,TGTGCCAGCAGCTCACAGGGGGGTAGAGTCAATGAGCAGTTCTTC,CASSSQGGRVNEQFF
.,TRBJ1-4,.,TRBV4-3,TGCGCCAGCAGCCTAAGGGACAACGAAAAACTGTTTTTT,CASSLRDNEKLFF
many,TRBJ1-4,.,TRBV5-1,TGCGCCAGCAGCTTGCTACCCTCAACTAATGAAAAACTGTTTTTT,CASSLLPSTNEKLFF
few,TRBJ1-2,.,TRBV5-6,TGTGCCAGCAGCGGATCGACAGCCGGCTATGGCTACACCTTC,CASSGSTAGYGYTF
few,TRBJ1-5,TRBD1,TRBV20-1,TGCAGTGCTAGTGGGACAGGCGAGGGTCAGCCCCAGCATTTT,CSASGTGEGQPQHF
.,TRBJ2-4,.,TRBV4-1,TGCGCCAGCAGCCCCAACCGTGATGACATTCAGTACTTC,CASSPNRDDIQYF
.,TRBJ2-3,.,TRBV10-2,TGCGCCAGCAGTGGTGTGGATACGCAGTATTTT,CASSGVDTQYF
.,TRBJ2-2,.,TRBV4-2,TGTGCCAGCAGCCAGCCTGGATCAAACACCGGGGAGCTGTTTTTT,CASSQPGSNTGELFF
many,TRBJ2-3,TRBD1,TRBV5-1,TGCGCCAGCAGCTATAACAGGGGCCGAGGGGATACGCAGTATTTT,CASSYNRGRGDTQYF
few,TRBJ2-7,.,TRBV30,TGTGCCTCCCAGGGCCCCAACAACCACGAGCAGTACTTC,CASQGPNNHEQYF
few,TRBJ2-5,.,TRBV20-1,TGCAGTTCCCGGGGACAAGAGACCCAGTACTTC,CSSRGQETQYF
few,TRBJ2-5,.,TRBV6-2/TRBV6-3,TGTGCCAGCACCTCAGGGACAGCGGGCGGGACCCAGTACTTC,CASTSGTAGGTQYF
few,TRBJ2-3,TRBD2,TRBV7-2,TGTGCCAGCACGTCACCACCCGGGACTAGACTCACAGATACGCAGTATTTT,CASTSPPGTRLTDTQYF
.,TRBJ1-2,.,TRBV20-1,TGCAGTGCTGGGCGCGTCGGCTACACCTTC,CSAGRVGYTF
few,TRBJ2-2,.,TRBV6-5,TGTGCCAGCAGTTACAACAGCGCCGGGGAGCTGTTTTTT,CASSYNSAGELFF
few,TRBJ1-1,.,TRBV18,TGTGCCAGCTCACCTGAGGGGGGAGGCACTGAAGCTTTCTTT,CASSPEGGGTEAFF
many,TRBJ2-6,.,TRBV5-5,TGTGCCAGCAGCCATGCCCGACTGGCAGAGGCCAACGTCCTGACTTTC,CASSHARLAEANVLTF